The 8 T cell receptor beta chains below all came from one sample that was sequenced in a study of a mutant IDH1 vaccine in newly diagnosed glioma. Antigens for these TCRs are unknown. Profiling relied on immunoSEQ multiplex PCR, and the TCRdb table lists in-frame clones only, not all of them. The repertoire includes 23,000 or so clones, roughly 85% of them detected once, and around 8% sits in the top ten. The time point was: week 11, during vaccination. The investigators gave 300 ug of mutant IDH1 20-mer peptide in each vaccine dose, together with topical imiquimod. This specimen consisted of PBMCs, obtained from a glioma patient whose treatment included an IDH1 peptide vaccine. The receptors stem from a man aged 40-50 years with glioma.

The rearrangement joins TRBV6-1 to TRBJ1-1; 8 positions match TRBD1. The germline V gene has CDR1 MNHNS and CDR2 SASEGT. The CDR3 runs 15 residues. V lost 8 bases and J lost 3; bases outside the gene matches: 11. DNA of the CDR3: TGTGCCAGCTCAAGAACAGGGGGTTTGGACACTGAAGCTTTCTTT. This encodes CASSRTGGLDTEAFF.

The rearrangement links TRBV7-2 to TRBJ2-3, with D tentatively TRBD2 (5 bases). The CDR3 sequence is 14 residues long. Germline loops: CDR1 SGHTA, CDR2 FQGNSA. V dropped 1 base and J dropped 4 bases, with 9 bases sitting between them. For the CDR3, the DNA is TGTGCCAGCAGCTTAGAAACTAGGCCAGATACGCAGTATTTT. It specifies CASSLETRPDTQYF.

The genes are TRBV4-1 and TRBJ2-7; possible D gene TRBD2, 6 bases. This CDR3 is built from 16 residues. V dropped 1 base and J dropped 3 bases, with 16 bases sitting between them. Looked up from germline, CDR1 is MGHRA and CDR2 is YSYEKL. The CDR3 region has the DNA TGCGCCAGCAGCCAAGGTCTCGCGGACGGGGGCTACGAGCAGTACTTC. Its protein is CASSQGLADGGYEQYF.

This clone was seen only a few times. CDR3 protein: CASSYPRQPQHF. In DNA, the CDR3 is TGTGCCAGCAGTTATCCGCGCCAGCCCCAGCATTTT. This rearrangement joins TRBV6-6 to TRBJ1-5; D gene unclear. The ends were cut back, 3 bases at V and 7 bases at J, with 7 bases in the middle. The V gene's germline CDR1 is MNHNY and CDR2 SVGAGI (reference sequence). The CDR3 sequence is 12 residues long.

This chain uses TRBV28 with TRBJ1-1; 9 nucleotides match TRBD1. From germline, CDR1 is MDHEN and CDR2 SYDVKM. The CDR3 sequence is 17 residues long. Trimming removed 4 bases from V and 0 bases from J; junction bases left unmatched: 9. DNA of the CDR3: TGTGCCAGCAGTTCCACCCAACAGGGGGCTATGAACACTGAAGCTTTCTTT. Translation: CASSSTQQGAMNTEAFF.

The rearrangement uses TRBV19 and TRBJ2-7, with D perhaps TRBD1 (5 bases). CDR1 is LNHDA and CDR2 is SQIVND in the germline V gene (reference sequence). The CDR3 covers 15 residues. The V and J ends lost 6 bases and 0 bases respectively, with 15 bases between them. The CDR3: CASSPGQGSSYEQYV. In DNA form, the CDR3 reads TGTGCCAGTAGCCCCGGGCAGGGAAGCTCCTACGAGCAGTACGTC.

This clone was observed once. V and J are TRBV7-7 and TRBJ2-7; D not certain. The germline V and J ends were trimmed by 0 bases and 3 bases, with 6 bases remaining between them. This CDR3 comprises 13 residues. Germline V gives CDR1 SSHAT, CDR2 FNYEAQ (reference sequence). The DNA for the CDR3 is TGTGCCAGCAGCTTAGCTAAGAACTACGAGCAGTACTTC. It yields the protein CASSLAKNYEQYF.

The chain is built from TRBV7-8 and TRBJ2-7; 7 positions agree with TRBD1. The CDR3 covers 15 residues. Germline-derived CDR1 and CDR2 are SGHVS and FQNEAQ. V was pared by 3 bases and J by 0 bases, with 5 bases of the junction left unmatched. The CDR3 here is CASSFGTARSYEQYV. The CDR3 bases are TGTGCCAGCAGCTTCGGGACAGCCCGCTCCTACGAGCAGTACGTC.